The 16 T cell receptor beta chains below were found in one sample sequenced in a study of siplizumab effects on memory and regulatory T cells. These receptors have no known antigen. Data came from immunoSEQ multiplex PCR; TCRdb stores just in-frame clones and leaves some out. Of almost 15,000 clones in the sample, less than 55% were seen once. A roughly 6-day coculture at 37°C was performed with the mixed lymphocyte reaction cells. Sequenced: CFSE-low (dividing) CD4+ T cells sorted from an allogeneic mixed lymphocyte reaction. These receptors were obtained from a human donor in good health; the cells came from an allogeneic mixed lymphocyte reaction. Some clones in this sample may be carry-over from other donors' samples.

In this sample, this clone is medium-sized. The chain carries TRBV6-1 and TRBJ1-4; D call uncertain. V lost 5 bases and J lost 8, with 9 bases in between. This CDR3 is 12 amino acids long. The V gene's germline CDR1 is MNHNS and CDR2 SASEGT. The CDR3 bases are TGTGCCAGCAGTAGGATTGAGGAAAAACTGTTTTTT. This translates into CASSRIEEKLFF.

The chain links TRBV6-6 to TRBJ1-4; weak D call: TRBD1 (6 bases). Trimming shortened V by 6 bases and J by 5 bases, and 13 bases separated the two germline ends. CDR3 length: 14 amino acids. Germline CDR1 reads MNHNY; CDR2 reads SVGAGI (reference sequence). The CDR3 DNA is TGTGCCAGCAGCGAGACAGGTTTCAATGAAAAACTGTTTTTT. This sequence encodes CASSETGFNEKLFF.

The gene calls are TRBV6-6 and TRBJ1-4; a weak D match, TRBD1 (5 bases). The germline V gene encodes CDR1 MNHNY and CDR2 SVGAGI (reference sequence). The V end lost 0 bases, the J end lost 5 bases, and 10 bases lay between the germline ends. The CDR3 runs 15 residues. In DNA, the CDR3 is TGTGCCAGCAGTTACTCTGGGGGGAAAAATGAAAAACTGTTTTTT. Its protein product is CASSYSGGKNEKLFF.

The chain joins TRBV10-1 to TRBJ2-3; no reliable D call. Trimming took off 0 bases at V and 8 bases at J, with 9 bases between the two ends. CDR3 length equals 13 residues. From germline, CDR1 is WNHNN and CDR2 SYGVQD (reference sequence). CDR3 coding DNA: TGCGCCAGCAGTGAGTCACGGACGGCTACGCAGTATTTT. Translating gives CASSESRTATQYF.

This clone rates as medium-sized. The chain couples TRBV7-2 to TRBJ2-3; TRBD2 is a possible D gene (6 bases). CDR1 is SGHTA, CDR2 FQGNSA, per germline. This CDR3 has 16 amino acids. The V end lost 2 bases, the J end lost 0 bases, and 12 bases lay between the germline ends. The CDR3 DNA follows: TGTGCCAGCAGCTTATTTGCTAGCGTAAGCACAGATACGCAGTATTTT. This encodes CASSLFASVSTDTQYF.

This clone has more than one count but fewer than ten. The CDR3 DNA follows: TGTGCCAGCAGCGCCTTCGATCGGACAGGGAGGATAGTGGACACTGAAGCTTTCTTT. This codes for CASSAFDRTGRIVDTEAFF. The chain couples TRBV9 to TRBJ1-1; 8 positions match TRBD1. The CDR3 covers 19 residues. Germline V gene data show CDR1 as SGDLS and CDR2 as YYNGEE. V shed 3 bases, J shed 3 bases, and the junction held 19 bases outside the gene matches.

This chain uses TRBV28 with TRBJ1-1; tentative D call: TRBD1 (5 bases). In germline, CDR1 is MDHEN, CDR2 SYDVKM. The CDR3 length is 15 residues. V lost 5 bases to trimming and J lost 5 bases, with 18 bases between them. The CDR3, as DNA: TGTGCCAGCAGTCCCCCGGGGGGGGGAGTTACTGAAGCTTTCTTT. Amino acids: CASSPPGGGVTEAFF.

This chain links TRBV2 with TRBJ2-7; TRBD1 aligns across 12 bases. The CDR3 contains 14 residues. Germline CDR1 and CDR2: SNHLY and FYNNEI. Germline trimming cut 6 bases from V and 9 bases from J; bases unmatched to any gene: 9. CDR3: CASSGGQGARGQYF. For the CDR3, the DNA is TGTGCCAGCAGCGGGGGACAGGGGGCGCGGGGGCAGTACTTC.

This clone was seen only once. The rearrangement joins TRBV5-1 to TRBJ2-3, with TRBD2 matching over 13 bases. Germline CDR1 SGHRS, CDR2 YFSETQ. J lost 5 bases, V lost 3 bases, and 9 bases had no gene match. This CDR3 comprises 17 residues. CDR3 amino acids: CASSSGLAGDREDTQYF. CDR3 DNA sequence: TGCGCCAGCAGCTCAGGACTAGCGGGAGACAGAGAAGATACGCAGTATTTT.

V is TRBV13 and J is TRBJ1-2; possible D gene TRBD1, 5 bases. Germline CDR1 PRHDT, CDR2 FYEKMQ (reference sequence). The ends were cut back, 6 bases at V and 0 bases at J, with 14 bases in the middle. This CDR3 spans 15 amino acids. In DNA form, the CDR3 reads TGTGCCAGCAGTTCGGGACGGAAGTCTAACTATGGCTACACCTTC. Amino acid sequence: CASSSGRKSNYGYTF.

This clone has just one count. The J gene is TRBJ2-2, the V gene TRBV7-6; D ambiguous. This CDR3 is built from 15 residues. V was pared by 2 bases and J by 0 bases, with 7 bases between. Germline CDR1 and CDR2: SGHVS and FNYEAQ. The CDR3 nucleotides read TGTGCCAGCAGCTTACAGGAAACGAACACCGGGGAGCTGTTTTTT. This encodes CASSLQETNTGELFF. The full variable domain, with the rest looked up from reference TRBV7-6 and TRBJ2-2, is GAGVSQSPRYKVTKRGQDVALRCDPISGHVSLYWYRQALGQGPEFLTYFNYEAQQDKSGLPNDRFSAERPEGSISTLTIQRTEQRDSAMYRCASSLQETNTGELFFGEGSRLTVL.

The rearrangement links TRBV11-3 to TRBJ2-1, with TRBD2 matching over 8 bases. CDR3 length: 14 amino acids. CDR1 is SGHNT, CDR2 YENEEA, per germline. V shed 3 bases, J shed 3 bases, and the junction held 1 base outside the gene matches. Here the CDR3 DNA reads TGTGCCAGCAGCTTGACTAGCGTCTACAATGAGCAGTTCTTC. Its protein product is CASSLTSVYNEQFF. The complete variable domain, with remaining parts taken from reference TRBV11-3 and TRBJ2-1, reads EAGVVQSPRYKIIEKKQPVAFWCNPISGHNTLYWYLQNLGQGPELLIRYENEEAVDDSQLPKDRFSAERLKGVDSTLKIQPAELGDSAVYLCASSLTSVYNEQFFGPGTRLTVL.

This sequence joins TRBV7-9 and TRBJ2-3, with 8 nucleotides matching TRBD1. The CDR3 spans 15 residues. CDR1 SEHNR and CDR2 FQNEAQ come from the germline V gene (reference sequence). The V and J ends lost 7 bases and 5 bases, in that order; junction bases with no gene match: 11. The CDR3 nucleotides read TGTGCCAGCAAAAACAGGGGGAGTAGGGGAGATACGCAGTATTTT. Translation: CASKNRGSRGDTQYF.

The rearrangement links TRBV6-6 to TRBJ1-3, with D maybe TRBD1 (5 bases). Germline CDR1 reads MNHNY; CDR2 reads SVGAGI (reference sequence). The CDR3 covers 15 residues. Trimming removed 6 bases from V and 4 bases from J, with 16 bases in between. This chain's CDR3 is CASSRTTAGGNTIYF. CDR3 in DNA: TGTGCCAGCAGCAGAACCACAGCAGGGGGAAACACCATATATTTT.

This clone showed up just a few times. V gene TRBV6-6 combines with J gene TRBJ2-1, with D perhaps matching TRBD1 or TRBD2 (5 bases each). Germline-derived CDR1 and CDR2 are MNHNY and SVGAGI (reference sequence). The CDR3 totals 15 residues. The V end lost 2 bases, the J end lost 3 bases, and 11 bases lay between the germline ends. The CDR3 bases are TGTGCCAGCAGTTACATCGCAGGGAGCTACAATGAGCAGTTCTTC. Residues: CASSYIAGSYNEQFF.

The chain couples TRBV10-3 to TRBJ2-1; TRBD2 matches 7 bases. Trimming cost V 5 bases and J 4 bases; bases outside gene matches: 8. The V gene's germline CDR1 is ENHRY and CDR2 SYGVKD. CDR3 size: 15 residues. The CDR3 DNA follows: TGTGCCATCAGTTCGGCTAGCGGAAATTACAATGAGCAGTTCTTC. Its protein is CAISSASGNYNEQFF.